What follows are 19 T cell receptor beta chains derived from one specimen sequenced in a study of human T cells and chemical hapten exposure. Time point in this sample: patch test 3, about 24 weeks after DPC sensitization. Noted treatment: therapeutic diphenylcyclopropenone sensitization with weekly scalp DPC. MiXCR, applied by TCRdb to the RACE reads, yields one record per CDR3 protein. The repertoire holds about 190,000 distinct CDR3 sequences, with around a quarter as singletons. Here the sequenced sample was whole blood, taken in connection with sensitization to the hapten diphenylcyclopropenone (DPC). The receptors stem from a middle-aged woman with alopecia areata. Some clones in this sample may be carry-over from other donors' samples.

V usage is TRBV20-1 and J usage is TRBJ2-7; the match to TRBD2 covers 7 bases. The CDR3 consists of 12 residues. J was trimmed by 0 bases and V by 5 bases; bases with no gene match: 1. Per the germline V gene, CDR1 is DFQATT and CDR2 is SNEGSKA (reference sequence). This CDR3 is CSAERDSYEQYF. The DNA of the CDR3 is TGCAGTGCTGAGCGGGACTCCTACGAGCAGTACTTC.

The chain combines TRBV7-9 with TRBJ1-5, with D uncertain. Trimming pared 1 base from V and 6 bases from J, leaving 7 bases between. Germline assignment: CDR1 SEHNR and CDR2 FQNEAQ (reference sequence). The CDR3 spans 13 residues. Here the CDR3 DNA reads TGTGCCAGCAGCTTAGATGAGGCTCAGCCCCAGCATTTT. This translates into CASSLDEAQPQHF.

This clonotype was counted many times. The chain recombines TRBV29-1 with TRBJ1-2, with no clear D. V was trimmed by 4 bases and J by 6 bases, leaving 9 bases between them. The CDR3 contains 11 residues. Per the germline V gene, CDR1 is SQVTM and CDR2 is ANQGSEA. CDR3 in amino acids: CSVGLEDGYTF. In DNA, the CDR3 is TGCAGCGTTGGGTTGGAGGATGGCTACACCTTC.

CDR3: CASTGTYSNQPQHF. For the CDR3, the DNA is TGTGCCAGCACCGGGACCTATAGCAATCAGCCCCAGCATTTT. V and J are TRBV6-2 or TRBV6-3 and TRBJ1-5, with a possible D match to TRBD1 (5 bases). With 7 bases removed from V and 0 bases from J, the gap between germline ends came to 10 bases. The CDR3 runs 14 residues. Germline V gene sequence: CDR1 MNHEY, CDR2 SVGEGT.

This clonotype was detected ten times or more. V gene TRBV29-1 combines with J gene TRBJ2-5; 9 nucleotides match TRBD1. J gave up 5 bases and V 6 bases, and 13 bases lay outside the gene matches. Germline-derived CDR1 and CDR2 are SQVTM and ANQGSEA. CDR3 size: 15 residues. The CDR3 coding sequence is TGCAGCGTCTCGAGAGGGACAGGGTCCGGGGAGACCCAGTACTTC. Protein: CSVSRGTGSGETQYF.

DNA of the CDR3: TGTGCCAGCAGCTTAGACAGGGTCAATCAGCCCCAGCATTTT. It is translated as CASSLDRVNQPQHF. The chain links TRBV7-2 to TRBJ1-5; D is perhaps TRBD1 (6 bases). The CDR3 is 14 amino acids. The germline V and J ends were trimmed by 1 base and 3 bases, with 7 bases remaining between them. The V gene's germline CDR1 is SGHTA and CDR2 FQGNSA.

This chain connects TRBV20-1 to TRBJ1-2; D uncertain. The V gene lost 8 bases and the J gene lost 4 bases, with 20 bases spanning the gap. Germline values: CDR1 DFQATT, CDR2 SNEGSKA (reference sequence). The CDR3 sequence is 14 residues long. In DNA, the CDR3 is TGCAGTTCACGAGAGGCAGCATACATCTATGGCTACACCTTC. This translates into CSSREAAYIYGYTF.

This clonotype has just a few counts. The CDR3 bases are TGTGCCAGCGGGACAGGGTTCAATCAGCCCCAGCATTTT. Translating it yields CASGTGFNQPQHF. The V and J genes are TRBV6-5 and TRBJ1-5, with 9 nucleotides matching TRBD1. The CDR3 has 13 residues. The germline CDR1 and CDR2 sequences are MNHEY and SVGAGI. The J segment lost 3 bases and the V segment lost 8 bases, leaving 2 bases of the junction unmatched.

The chain uses TRBV24-1 and TRBJ2-6; D unresolved. This CDR3 is 15 amino acids long. Germline CDR1 KGHDR, CDR2 SFDVKD. The germline V and J ends were trimmed by 9 bases and 0 bases, with 11 bases remaining between them. The CDR3 nucleotides are TGTGCCACCGGCTACAGAATCTCTGGGGCCAACGTCCTGACTTTC. This codes for CATGYRISGANVLTF.

In its sample, this clonotype was seen a few times. The CDR3 reads CASSWGGESQFF. The CDR3 region has the DNA TGCGCCAGCAGCTGGGGGGGTGAGAGCCAGTTCTTC. This rearrangement joins TRBV5-1 to TRBJ2-1; 7 positions match TRBD2. V dropped 3 bases and J dropped 13; count of bases not matched to a gene: 7. The CDR3 consists of 12 residues. The germline V gene encodes CDR1 SGHRS and CDR2 YFSETQ.

CDR3 amino acids: CASSVERAGGVTGELFF. CDR3 bases: TGTGCCAGCAGCGTAGAACGAGCGGGAGGGGTTACCGGGGAGCTGTTTTTT. The genes are TRBV9 and TRBJ2-2; TRBD2 matches at 10 bases. Trimming took 0 bases from V and 5 from J; bases not matched to a gene: 7. The CDR3 is 17 amino acids. CDR1 SGDLS and CDR2 YYNGEE come from the germline V gene. Together with reference TRBV9 and TRBJ2-2, the CDR3 gives the full variable domain: DSGVTQTPKHLITATGQRVTLRCSPRSGDLSVYWYQQSLDQGLQFLIQYYNGEERAKGNILERFSAQQFPDLHSELNLSSLELGDSALYFCASSVERAGGVTGELFFGEGSRLTVL.

This clonotype appeared a single time. J is TRBJ2-6 and V is TRBV5-1, with D possibly TRBD2 on 6 matching bases. Germline assignment: CDR1 SGHRS and CDR2 YFSETQ. V shed 4 bases and J shed 4 bases, with 21 bases lying between them. This CDR3 region has 18 residues. CDR3 sequence (DNA): TGCGCCAGCAGCATCGGAGGGACGGTATTTAGAGGGGCCAACGTCCTGACTTTC. This gives the protein CASSIGGTVFRGANVLTF.

J is TRBJ2-2 and V is TRBV28; 10 bases line up with TRBD2. The CDR3 covers 16 residues. J lost 4 bases, V lost 8 bases, and 10 bases had no gene match. Germline-derived CDR1 and CDR2 are MDHEN and SYDVKM. CDR3 loop: CASEWTSGRVTGELFF. Here the CDR3 DNA reads TGTGCCAGCGAATGGACTAGCGGACGAGTCACCGGGGAGCTGTTTTTT.

This clonotype was seen more than once but under ten times. The V call is TRBV20-1, the J call TRBJ1-2, with a possible D match to TRBD1 (5 bases). Germline-derived CDR1 and CDR2 are DFQATT and SNEGSKA (reference sequence). Trimming shortened V by 1 base and J by 7 bases, and 13 bases separated the two germline ends. This CDR3 has 13 residues. CDR3 sequence (DNA): TGCAGTGCTAGAGGGGGAGGGGTCAGTGGCTACACCTTC. This sequence encodes CSARGGGVSGYTF.

This clonotype showed up just a few times. The chain joins TRBV20-1 to TRBJ2-5; D is unclear. Trimming left V 1 base short and J 3 bases short, with 21 bases between. The germline CDR1 and CDR2 sequences are DFQATT and SNEGSKA (reference sequence). The CDR3 runs to 17 residues. The CDR3 sequence: CSARGHRALRSEETQYF. Written as DNA, the CDR3 is TGCAGTGCTAGAGGTCATAGGGCCCTTAGAAGTGAAGAGACCCAGTACTTC.

V and J are TRBV5-1 and TRBJ2-5; 8 nucleotides match TRBD1. The germline gives CDR1 SGHRS, CDR2 YFSETQ. Trimming took 4 bases from V and 1 from J; bases not matched to a gene: 9. There are 16 residues in the CDR3. DNA of the CDR3: TGCGCCAGCAGCAGGCGACAGGGGCCGGGCCAAGAGACCCAGTACTTC. Encoded protein: CASSRRQGPGQETQYF.

Only a few counts were recorded for this clonotype. V is TRBV6-2 or TRBV6-3 and J is TRBJ2-3; 13 bases map to TRBD2. The J segment lost 3 bases and the V segment lost 8 bases, leaving 11 bases of the junction unmatched. Germline V gene sequence: CDR1 MNHEY, CDR2 SVGEGT. The CDR3 sequence is 17 residues long. The CDR3 region has the DNA TGTGCCAGCCAAGGGCTGGGACTAGCGGGACCTACAGATACGCAGTATTTT. It is translated as CASQGLGLAGPTDTQYF.

The chain employs TRBV7-9 and TRBJ2-7; a possible D gene is TRBD1 (5 bases). The CDR3 length is 14 residues. Germline V CDR1 and CDR2: SEHNR, FQNEAQ (reference sequence). Deletions cut 5 bases from V and 5 bases from J, with 16 bases between. For the CDR3, the DNA is TGTGCCAGCAGCCTACAGACAGTATATGACGAGCAGTACTTC. Protein product: CASSLQTVYDEQYF.

Concerning this clonotype itself: A much larger clone lies a single base off, so this may be a read error. This sequence joins TRBV29-1 and TRBJ2-3, with a possible D match to TRBD1 (6 bases). The CDR3 is 12 amino acids. V was trimmed by 5 bases and J by 7 bases, leaving 13 bases between them. Germline CDR1 is SQVTM and CDR2 is ANQGSEA. The CDR3 region is CSVKNRANTQYF. DNA of the CDR3: TGCAGCGTTAAGAACAGGGCCAATACGCAGTATTTT.